This paragraph covers one TCR beta chain sequence. Clones were sequenced by immunoSEQ multiplex PCR, and TCRdb holds only the in-frame ones, with some missing. Of under 100,000 clones listed, roughly 80% are singletons. The data stem from a study of blood T cell repertoires in COVID-19. Study as a whole: Sample material is recorded as cDNA or gDNA derived from T cells, B-cell-depleted T cells, or PBMCs.

This clonotype originated in a woman aged 40 to 55 with active or convalescent COVID-19. Sample: peripheral blood.

CDR3 protein: CASSPGVRTEAFF. The CDR3 DNA follows: TGTGCCAGCAGCCCAGGGGTACGAACTGAAGCTTTCTTT. V gene TRBV6-5 combines with J gene TRBJ1-1; tentative D call: TRBD1 (6 bases). CDR1 is MNHEY, CDR2 SVGAGI, per germline. The CDR3 spans 13 residues. V dropped 6 bases and J dropped 5 bases, with 13 bases sitting between them.